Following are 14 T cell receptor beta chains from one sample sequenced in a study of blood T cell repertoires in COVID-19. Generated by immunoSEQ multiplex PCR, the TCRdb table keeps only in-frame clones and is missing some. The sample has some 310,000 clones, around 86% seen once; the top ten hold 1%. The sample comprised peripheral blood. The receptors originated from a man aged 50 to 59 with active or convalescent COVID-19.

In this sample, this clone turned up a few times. The CDR3 DNA reads TGTGCCACCAGTGACCCGGACACCCGGGCTTTCTTT. Encoded protein: CATSDPDTRAFF. The rearrangement joins TRBV24-1 to TRBJ1-1; D is possibly TRBD1 (5 bases). There are 12 residues in the CDR3. V lost 4 bases and J lost 11, with 13 bases in between. CDR1 KGHDR and CDR2 SFDVKD come from the germline V gene.

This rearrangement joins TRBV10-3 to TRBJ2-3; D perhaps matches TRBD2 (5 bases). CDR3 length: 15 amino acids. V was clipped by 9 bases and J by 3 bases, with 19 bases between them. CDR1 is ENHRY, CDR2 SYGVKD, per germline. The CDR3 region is CAMSSLLGPTDTQYF. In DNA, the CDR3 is TGTGCCATGAGCTCCTTACTAGGGCCGACAGATACGCAGTATTTT.

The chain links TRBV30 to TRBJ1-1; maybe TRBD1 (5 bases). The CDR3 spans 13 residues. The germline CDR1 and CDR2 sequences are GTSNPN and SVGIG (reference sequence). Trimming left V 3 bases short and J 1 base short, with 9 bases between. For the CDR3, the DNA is TGTGCCTGGAGACCCGACAGGAACACTGAAGCTTTCTTT. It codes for CAWRPDRNTEAFF.

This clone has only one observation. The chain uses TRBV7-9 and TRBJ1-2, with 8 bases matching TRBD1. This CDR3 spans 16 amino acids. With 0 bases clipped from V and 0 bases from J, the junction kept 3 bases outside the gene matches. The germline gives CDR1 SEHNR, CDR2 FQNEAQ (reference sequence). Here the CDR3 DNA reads TGTGCCAGCAGCTTAGCGGACAGGGCGCCTAACTATGGCTACACCTTC. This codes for CASSLADRAPNYGYTF.

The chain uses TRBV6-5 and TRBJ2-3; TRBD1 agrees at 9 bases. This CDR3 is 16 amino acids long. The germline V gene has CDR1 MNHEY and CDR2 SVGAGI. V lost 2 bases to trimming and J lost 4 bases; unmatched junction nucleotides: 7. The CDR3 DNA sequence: TGTGCCAGCAGTTACGTAATGGGGACAGGGTCAGATACGCAGTATTTT. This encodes CASSYVMGTGSDTQYF.

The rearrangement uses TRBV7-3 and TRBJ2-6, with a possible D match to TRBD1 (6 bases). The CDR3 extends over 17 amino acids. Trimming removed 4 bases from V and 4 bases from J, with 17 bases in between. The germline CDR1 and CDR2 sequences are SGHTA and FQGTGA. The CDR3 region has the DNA TGTGCCAGCAGCTCATTACTTTCAGGGGCCGGGGCCAACGTCCTGACTTTC. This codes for CASSSLLSGAGANVLTF.

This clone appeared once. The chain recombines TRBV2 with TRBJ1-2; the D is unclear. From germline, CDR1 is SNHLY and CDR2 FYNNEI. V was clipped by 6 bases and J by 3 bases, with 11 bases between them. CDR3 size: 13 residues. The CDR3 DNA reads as TGTGCCAGCAGCTTTATAACTGACTATGGCTACACCTTC. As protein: CASSFITDYGYTF.

This CDR3 reads CASSADRHGTGELFF. The CDR3, as DNA: TGTGCCAGCAGCGCCGACAGGCATGGCACCGGGGAGCTGTTTTTT. The V call is TRBV7-2, the J call TRBJ2-2; D is perhaps TRBD1 (6 bases). CDR3 length: 15 amino acids. Looked up from germline, CDR1 is SGHTA and CDR2 is FQGNSA. V shed 5 bases and J shed 4 bases, with 14 bases lying between them.

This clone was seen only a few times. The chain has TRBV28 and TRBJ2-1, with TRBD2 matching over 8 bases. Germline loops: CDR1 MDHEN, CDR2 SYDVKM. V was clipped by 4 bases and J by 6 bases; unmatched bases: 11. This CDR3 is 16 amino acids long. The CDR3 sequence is CASSSQRERIPNEQFF. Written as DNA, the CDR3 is TGTGCCAGCAGTTCTCAGCGGGAGAGGATCCCCAATGAGCAGTTCTTC.

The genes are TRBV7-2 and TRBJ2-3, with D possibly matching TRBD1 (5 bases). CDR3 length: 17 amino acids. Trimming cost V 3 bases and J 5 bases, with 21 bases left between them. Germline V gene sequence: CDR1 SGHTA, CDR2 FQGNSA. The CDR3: CASSFTVDSLRRDTQYF. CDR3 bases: TGTGCCAGCAGCTTTACCGTAGACAGCCTTCGTAGAGATACGCAGTATTTT.

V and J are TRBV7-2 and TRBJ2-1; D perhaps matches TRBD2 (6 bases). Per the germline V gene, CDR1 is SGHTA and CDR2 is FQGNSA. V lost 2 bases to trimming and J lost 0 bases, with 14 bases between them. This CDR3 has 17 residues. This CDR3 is CASSLFSGSSSYNEQFF. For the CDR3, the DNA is TGTGCCAGCAGCTTATTTAGCGGATCGAGCTCCTACAATGAGCAGTTCTTC.

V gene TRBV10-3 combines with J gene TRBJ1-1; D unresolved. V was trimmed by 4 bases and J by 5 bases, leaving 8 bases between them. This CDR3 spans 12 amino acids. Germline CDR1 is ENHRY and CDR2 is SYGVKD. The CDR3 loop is CAISGSVTEAFF. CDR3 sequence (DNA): TGTGCCATCAGTGGTTCGGTGACTGAAGCTTTCTTT.

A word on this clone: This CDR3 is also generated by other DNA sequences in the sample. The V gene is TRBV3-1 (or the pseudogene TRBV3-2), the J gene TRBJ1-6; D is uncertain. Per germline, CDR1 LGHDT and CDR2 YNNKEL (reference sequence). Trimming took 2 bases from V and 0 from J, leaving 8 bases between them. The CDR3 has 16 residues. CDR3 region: CASSQPRSSYNSPLHF. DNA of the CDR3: TGTGCCAGCAGCCAACCGAGAAGCTCCTATAATTCACCCCTCCACTTT.

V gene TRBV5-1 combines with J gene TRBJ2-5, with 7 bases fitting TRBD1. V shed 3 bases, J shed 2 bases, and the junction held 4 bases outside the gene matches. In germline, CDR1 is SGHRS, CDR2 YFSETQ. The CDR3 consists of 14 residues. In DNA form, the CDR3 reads TGCGCCAGCAGCTCCGGGACAGTACAAGAGACCCAGTACTTC. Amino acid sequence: CASSSGTVQETQYF.